A single sample is the source of the 13 T cell receptor beta chains below, sequenced in a study of blood T cell repertoires in COVID-19. Libraries were prepared by immunoSEQ multiplex PCR; TCRdb keeps only in-frame clonotypes and omits some of them. The repertoire holds 62,000 or so clones, with about 80% as singletons. The sample comprised peripheral blood. The origin of the receptors is a man between 60 and 75 years old with COVID-19, enrolled during active disease.

V usage is TRBV5-4 and J usage is TRBJ2-7; 10 bases align to TRBD2. The CDR3 consists of 13 residues. The V gene's germline CDR1 is SGHNT and CDR2 YYREEE (reference sequence). V shed 2 bases, J shed 4 bases, and the junction held 0 bases outside the gene matches. The CDR3 bases are TGTGCCAGCAGCTTTAGCGGGGGGTACGAGCAGTACTTC. This codes for CASSFSGGYEQYF.

This clone was seen once. This chain joins TRBV11-2 and TRBJ2-6, with D possibly being TRBD2 (5 bases). Trimming shortened V by 2 bases and J by 1 base, and 9 bases separated the two germline ends. Germline lookup yields CDR1 SGHAT and CDR2 FQNNGV. The CDR3 has 16 amino acids. The CDR3, as DNA: TGTGCCAGCAGCTTATCGAGGGCGTCTGGGGCCAACGTCCTGACTTTC. It specifies CASSLSRASGANVLTF.

The chain has TRBV6-6 and TRBJ1-5; 7 positions match TRBD1. The CDR3 length is 15 residues. Germline values: CDR1 MNHNY, CDR2 SVGAGI (reference sequence). Unmatched junction bases numbered 5, after V lost 4 bases and J lost 2 bases. Here the CDR3 reads CASSLQGSGNQPQHF. The CDR3 DNA is TGTGCCAGCAGTTTACAGGGGTCGGGCAATCAGCCCCAGCATTTT.

The chain carries TRBV23-1 and TRBJ2-7, with TRBD1 matching 7 bases. TRBV23-1 falls under the ORF class, with uncertain function. This CDR3 is 15 amino acids long. The V gene end was trimmed by 5 bases and the J gene end by 5 bases; junction bases not matched to a gene: 12. The DNA for the CDR3 is TGCGCCAGCAGTTTCGGGACAGATAAAGGACACGAGCAGTACTTC. This gives the protein CASSFGTDKGHEQYF.

The chain joins TRBV5-5 to TRBJ2-1; D ambiguous. The germline V and J ends were trimmed by 4 bases and 4 bases, with 3 bases remaining between them. CDR3 size: 11 residues. Germline CDR1 reads SGHKS; CDR2 reads YYEKEE (reference sequence). DNA for the CDR3: TGTGCCAGCAGCCAGTACAATGAGCAGTTCTTC. Translated, it gives CASSQYNEQFF.

The chain employs TRBV20-1 and TRBJ2-1, with TRBD2 matching 10 bases. Per germline, CDR1 DFQATT and CDR2 SNEGSKA (reference sequence). There are 15 residues in the CDR3. V trimming: 3 bases; J trimming: 6 bases; junction bases outside the gene matches: 8. CDR3 residues: CSASSYRTSGNEQFF. CDR3 nucleotide sequence: TGCAGTGCTAGTAGCTATAGGACTAGCGGCAATGAGCAGTTCTTC.

This rearrangement joins TRBV28 to TRBJ1-2; 10 positions match TRBD1. V trimming: 2 bases; J trimming: 7 bases; junction bases outside the gene matches: 13. The CDR3 extends over 17 amino acids. Germline CDR1 and CDR2: MDHEN and SYDVKM. The DNA of the CDR3 is TGTGCCAGCAGTTTAGTGGGACAGGGGACGTCACGCGGTGGCTACACCTTC. This gives the protein CASSLVGQGTSRGGYTF.

This sequence joins TRBV19 and TRBJ2-3; D may be TRBD1 (6 bases). CDR1 is LNHDA and CDR2 is SQIVND in the germline V gene (reference sequence). The CDR3 loop spans 14 amino acids. The ends were cut back, 7 bases at V and 2 bases at J, with 13 bases in the middle. The CDR3 sequence is CASTPGQHTDTQYF. The CDR3 DNA sequence: TGTGCCAGTACCCCCGGACAGCACACAGATACGCAGTATTTT.

This chain joins TRBV30 and TRBJ1-3; D is ambiguous. The CDR3 spans 14 residues. Trimming cost V 3 bases and J 8 bases, with 17 bases left between them. CDR1 and CDR2 (germline): GTSNPN, SVGIG (reference sequence). This CDR3 reads CAWRGSGPRDTIYF. The CDR3 nucleotides are TGTGCCTGGAGGGGAAGCGGACCCCGGGACACCATATATTTT. The whole variable domain, remainder taken from reference TRBV30 and TRBJ1-3, is SQTIHQWPATLVQPVGSPLSLECTVEGTSNPNLYWYRQAAGRGLQLLFYSVGIGQISSEVPQNLSASRPQDRQFILSSKKLLLSDSGFYLCAWRGSGPRDTIYFGEGSWLTVV.

V usage is TRBV2 and J usage is TRBJ2-5; tentative D call: TRBD2 (6 bases). Trimming removed 4 bases from V and 1 base from J, with 10 bases in between. This CDR3 comprises 14 residues. From germline, CDR1 is SNHLY and CDR2 FYNNEI. CDR3 sequence: CASSAGTSQETQYF. CDR3 nucleotide sequence: TGTGCCAGCAGTGCTGGGACTTCCCAAGAGACCCAGTACTTC. The full variable domain, with the rest looked up from reference TRBV2 and TRBJ2-5, is EPEVTQTPSHQVTQMGQEVILRCVPISNHLYFYWYRQILGQKVEFLVSFYNNEISEKSEIFDDQFSVERPDGSNFTLKIRSTKLEDSAMYFCASSAGTSQETQYFGPGTRLLVL.

The chain recombines TRBV5-6 with TRBJ1-4; 7 bases map to TRBD1. The germline CDR1 and CDR2 sequences are SGHDT and YYEEEE. This CDR3 contains 14 residues. The trim removed 4 bases at V and 7 bases at J, leaving 7 bases unmatched. CDR3 sequence reads: CASSQDRISEKLFF. CDR3 DNA: TGTGCCAGCAGCCAGGACAGGATATCTGAAAAACTGTTTTTT.

This chain uses TRBV7-2 with TRBJ2-3; TRBD2 is a possible D gene (6 bases). V was pared by 7 bases and J by 2 bases, with 16 bases between. CDR3 length: 15 residues. Germline V gene data show CDR1 as SGHTA and CDR2 as FQGNSA. CDR3 coding DNA: TGTGCCAGCAACAATCGAGGAGGGTTCACAGATACGCAGTATTTT. This sequence encodes CASNNRGGFTDTQYF.

This clone appeared a few times. V usage is TRBV10-3 and J usage is TRBJ1-6; TRBD1 aligns across 7 bases. From germline, CDR1 is ENHRY and CDR2 SYGVKD. Losses at the gene ends were 10 bases for V and 12 bases for J; bases not matched to a gene: 9. This CDR3 comprises 12 residues. The CDR3 spells CATQPTGKPLHF. CDR3 bases: TGTGCCACGCAACCGACAGGGAAACCCCTCCACTTT.